This T cell receptor (beta chain) stems from a study of blood T cell repertoires in COVID-19. Whole-study context: Collection of acute and convalescent COVID-19 samples took place in the United States, Italy and Spain.

This CDR3 contains 14 residues. With 3 bases clipped from V and 7 bases from J, the junction kept 0 bases outside the gene matches. Per the germline V gene, CDR1 is MGHDK and CDR2 is SYGVNS. Across about two dozen US areas, participants ranged in age from roughly 18 to 95 years. Participant reports of clinical history set cohort assignment. In the study's own analysis: Reference gene primer amplification yielded estimated nucleated cell counts. Using immunoSEQ multiplex PCR, the repertoire was profiled, and TCRdb retains in-frame clones only, with some absent. D and trimming come from the DNA, and the V and J calls and clone size come from that table. Of a few hundred thousand clones listed, just under 85% are singletons.

The sequencing sample was made of PBMCs or T cells enriched from blood (not recorded which). The rearrangement joins TRBV25-1 to TRBJ2-2; 12 bases line up with TRBD2. The origin of this receptor is a woman in her 40s with acute COVID-19. The CDR3 protein is CASSEGLAGGELFF. The CDR3 DNA follows: TGTGCCAGCAGTGAGGGACTAGCGGGCGGGGAGCTGTTTTTT.